These T cell receptor beta chains were read from a single sample in a study of human T cells and chemical hapten exposure. Via MiXCR, TCRdb re-called the RACE reads, giving one row per CDR3 protein. The data show some 74,000 distinct CDR3 sequences, about an eighth seen once. This sample comprised whole blood, obtained in connection with sensitization to the hapten diphenylcyclopropenone (DPC). These receptors were collected from a woman between 50 and 59 years old with alopecia areata. Some clones in this sample may be carry-over from other donors' samples. Each CDR3 is given with its conserved first and last residue. A D gene is named only where the DNA matches it firmly. Size tells how often a clone was seen (once, few, many) or the class of an expanded clone, and some rows leave it out.

clone_size | j_call | v_call | d_call | cdr3_aa | cdr3_nt
NA | TRBJ2-1 | TRBV3-1 | NA | CASSHQGPYNEQFF | TGTGCCAGCAGCCATCAGGGCCCCTACAATGAGCAGTTCTTC
NA | TRBJ2-1 | TRBV19 | NA | CASSSDDYSYNEQFF | TGTGCCAGTAGTAGCGACGATTACTCCTACAATGAGCAGTTCTTC
many | TRBJ1-5 | TRBV9 | NA | CASAVGLGNQPQHF | TGTGCCAGCGCTGTGGGGCTTGGCAATCAGCCCCAGCATTTT
few | TRBJ2-2 | TRBV6-5 | NA | CASSQSGTANTGELFF | TGTGCCAGCAGTCAGTCCGGGACCGCGAACACCGGGGAGCTGTTTTTT
many | TRBJ2-1 | TRBV20-1 | TRBD2 | CSAHRLAGDYNEQFF | TGCAGTGCTCATCGACTAGCGGGAGATTACAATGAGCAGTTCTTC
few | TRBJ2-7 | TRBV6-1 | NA | CASSVVISYEQYF | TGTGCCAGCAGTGTAGTAATTTCCTACGAGCAGTACTTC
few | TRBJ2-7 | TRBV2 | NA | CASIEQTSSYEQYF | TGTGCCAGCATCGAGCAGACGAGCTCCTACGAGCAGTACTTC
few | TRBJ1-2 | TRBV7-8 | NA | CASSLAPGPSYGYTF | TGTGCCAGCAGCTTAGCGCCGGGGCCCTCCTATGGCTACACCTTC
many | TRBJ2-1 | TRBV11-2 | NA | CASRRTGYTYNEQFF | TGTGCCAGCAGGAGGACGGGCTATACCTACAATGAGCAGTTCTTC
NA | TRBJ1-2 | TRBV7-6 | NA | CASSPNRATYGYTF | TGTGCCAGCAGCCCCAACCGGGCAACCTATGGCTACACCTTC
few | TRBJ2-7 | TRBV5-1 | NA | CASSFSSGRDF | TGCGCCAGCAGCTTTTCCTCGGGAAGGGACTTC
NA | TRBJ2-7 | TRBV2 | NA | CASSSHGLYEQYF | TGTGCCAGCAGCTCCCACGGGCTCTACGAGCAGTACTTC
many | TRBJ2-5 | TRBV3-1 | NA | CASSHGETQYF | TGTGCCAGCAGCCATGGAGAGACCCAGTACTTC
many | TRBJ1-2 | TRBV24-1 | NA | CATSDPSLYGYTF | TGTGCCACCAGTGACCCCTCGCTATATGGCTACACCTTC
NA | TRBJ1-1 | TRBV30 | NA | CAWSEVRAMNTEAFF | TGTGCCTGGAGTGAGGTCAGGGCCATGAACACTGAAGCTTTCTTT
few | TRBJ1-1 | TRBV20-1 | TRBD1 | CSARDPRGPTEAFF | TGCAGTGCTAGAGATCCCAGGGGGCCCACTGAAGCTTTCTTT
NA | TRBJ2-2 | TRBV3-1 | TRBD1 | CASSGPGQGALPNTGELFF | TGTGCCAGCAGTGGGCCGGGACAGGGGGCCTTACCGAACACCGGGGAGCTGTTTTTT
few | TRBJ2-3 | TRBV6-5 | NA | CASRGDTQYF | TGTGCCAGCAGGGGCGATACGCAGTATTTT
few | TRBJ2-2 | TRBV20-1 | NA | CSVPRFQDRNTGELFF | TGCAGTGTTCCGAGATTCCAGGACAGGAACACCGGGGAGCTGTTTTTT
NA | TRBJ2-7 | TRBV6-1 | NA | CASSREGSSSYEQYF | TGTGCCAGCAGCCGAGAGGGGTCCAGCTCCTACGAGCAGTACTTC
NA | TRBJ2-5 | TRBV7-6 | NA | CASSLTQNQETQYF | TGTGCCAGCAGCTTGACACAGAACCAAGAGACCCAGTACTTC
few | TRBJ2-1 | TRBV29-1 | NA | CSVGAPRSEQFF | TGCAGCGTTGGGGCACCACGCAGTGAGCAGTTCTTC
NA | TRBJ2-7 | TRBV6-5 | TRBD2 | CASSIAGVGSYEQYF | TGTGCCAGTTCTATAGCGGGAGTAGGTTCCTACGAGCAGTACTTC
many | TRBJ2-1 | TRBV7-9 | TRBD2 | CASRWTGTSGGEQFF | TGTGCCAGCAGATGGACCGGGACTAGCGGCGGTGAGCAGTTCTTC
many | TRBJ2-1 | TRBV19 | TRBD1 | CASSSGQGRNEQFF | TGTGCCAGTAGTTCGGGACAGGGACGGAATGAGCAGTTCTTC
many | TRBJ2-2 | TRBV2 | NA | CASSEMPRPTGELFF | TGTGCCAGCAGTGAAATGCCGCGGCCCACCGGGGAGCTGTTTTTT
few | TRBJ1-2 | TRBV12-3/TRBV12-4 | NA | CASSNGAGVPGYTF | TGTGCCAGCAGCAATGGGGCAGGGGTCCCTGGCTACACCTTC
many | TRBJ2-1 | TRBV20-1 | TRBD2 | CSADPPSGSIYNEQFF | TGCAGTGCTGATCCCCCCAGCGGGAGTATATACAATGAGCAGTTCTTC
NA | TRBJ2-3 | TRBV4-2 | NA | CASSYGTGPDTQYF | TGTGCCAGCAGCTATGGGACTGGGCCAGATACGCAGTATTTT
NA | TRBJ2-6 | TRBV19 | TRBD1 | CASSTRDRGSGANVLTF | TGTGCCAGTAGTACCCGGGACAGAGGGTCTGGGGCCAACGTCCTGACTTTC
many | TRBJ2-7 | TRBV7-2 | NA | CASSLGVGEQYF | TGTGCCAGCAGCTTGGGGGTAGGAGAGCAGTACTTC
NA | TRBJ2-3 | TRBV21-1 | NA | CASSDRPSTDTQYF | TGTGCCAGTTCGGACAGACCTAGCACAGATACGCAGTATTTT
NA | TRBJ2-1 | TRBV10-1 | TRBD2 | CASNLLPPPRGRDGNEQFF | TGCGCCAGCAACCTACTCCCACCCCCCCGGGGGAGGGATGGGAATGAGCAGTTCTTC
NA | TRBJ2-5 | TRBV7-6 | NA | CASSLVADGVRETQYF | TGTGCCAGCAGCTTAGTAGCGGACGGAGTTCGGGAGACCCAGTACTTC
many | TRBJ2-3 | TRBV11-2 | TRBD2 | CASSLEVAGTTDTQYF | TGTGCCAGCAGCTTAGAGGTAGCGGGAACCACAGATACGCAGTATTTT
many | TRBJ1-2 | TRBV27 | NA | CASRQTVNYGYTF | TGTGCCAGCAGACAAACAGTCAACTATGGCTACACCTTC
NA | TRBJ2-3 | TRBV20-1 | NA | CSATFLRDFEATQYF | TGCAGTGCTACGTTCCTTAGGGACTTCGAGGCAACGCAGTATTTT
few | TRBJ1-1 | TRBV2 | NA | CASSDQGWTEAFF | TGTGCCAGCAGTGATCAGGGATGGACTGAAGCTTTCTTT
many | TRBJ2-7 | TRBV6-5 | NA | CASGRGYEQYF | TGTGCCAGCGGCAGAGGCTACGAGCAGTACTTC
few | TRBJ1-1 | TRBV29-1 | NA | CSVERRVNTEAFF | TGCAGCGTTGAAAGGAGGGTGAACACTGAAGCTTTCTTT
NA | TRBJ2-1 | TRBV2 | TRBD2 | CASTSGRGNHNEQFF | TGTGCCAGCACTAGCGGGAGGGGGAACCACAATGAGCAGTTCTTC
NA | TRBJ1-1 | TRBV5-4 | TRBD1 | CASSWDSSYTEAFF | TGTGCCAGCAGCTGGGACAGTTCTTACACTGAAGCTTTCTTT
NA | TRBJ1-2 | TRBV27 | NA | CASRISYVNYGYTF | TGTGCCAGCAGGATCAGCTACGTTAACTATGGCTACACCTTC
many | TRBJ2-2 | TRBV20-1 | TRBD1 | CSAYRDRVNTGELFF | TGCAGTGCTTACCGGGACAGGGTTAACACCGGGGAGCTGTTTTTT
many | TRBJ1-4 | TRBV12-3/TRBV12-4 | NA | CASSISGATNEKLFF | TGTGCCAGCAGTATATCAGGGGCAACTAATGAAAAACTGTTTTTT
few | TRBJ1-6 | TRBV6-5 | TRBD1 | CASSFLPRDRNSPLHF | TGTGCCAGCAGTTTTTTGCCCCGGGACAGAAATTCACCCCTCCACTTT
many | TRBJ2-1 | TRBV7-8 | NA | CASSLSRGPDSHNEQFF | TGTGCCAGCAGCTTAAGCAGAGGGCCTGATTCCCACAATGAGCAGTTCTTC
few | TRBJ2-1 | TRBV20-1 | TRBD2 | CSAREWAGASHEQFF | TGCAGTGCTAGAGAATGGGCGGGAGCTTCCCATGAGCAGTTCTTC
few | TRBJ1-5 | TRBV19 | NA | CASSISAFQPQHF | TGTGCCAGTAGTATCAGTGCGTTTCAGCCCCAGCATTTT
many | TRBJ2-2 | TRBV4-1 | TRBD2 | CASSQGRTSDTGELFF | TGCGCCAGCAGCCAAGGGCGGACTAGCGACACCGGGGAGCTGTTTTTT
NA | TRBJ2-7 | TRBV5-5 | TRBD2 | CASSLNSGRATYEQYF | TGTGCCAGCAGCCTAAATAGCGGGAGGGCTACCTACGAGCAGTACTTC
NA | TRBJ2-2 | TRBV6-5 | NA | CASSYSRQNTGELFF | TGTGCCAGCAGTTACAGTCGACAGAACACCGGGGAGCTGTTTTTT
NA | TRBJ2-2 | TRBV11-3 | NA | CASSVTTFGELFF | TGTGCCAGCAGCGTAACTACTTTCGGGGAGCTGTTTTTT
NA | TRBJ1-5 | TRBV10-1 | NA | CASSPAVPLSNQPQHF | TGCGCCAGCAGTCCGGCGGTCCCTCTTAGCAATCAGCCCCAGCATTTT
many | TRBJ2-1 | TRBV10-3 | TRBD2 | CAISDEGGPGEQFF | TGTGCCATCAGTGATGAGGGAGGGCCTGGTGAGCAGTTCTTC